These 24 T cell receptor beta chains were sequenced from one sample in a study of CD8+ T cells in alopecia areata. Treatment indicated: oral pan-JAK inhibitor, 5-10 mg twice daily. Extracted RNA was reverse transcribed, and the resulting cDNA served as sequencing template. The table came from immunoSEQ multiplex PCR; TCRdb's copy has only in-frame clones and leaves some out. The table records about 280,000 clones, roughly 60% of them present only once. This specimen was CD4+ T cells sorted from blood, taken at week 24, from a patient treated with tofacitinib. These receptor sequences come from a human donor with alopecia areata.

This clone was seen more than once but under ten times. V gene TRBV29-1 combines with J gene TRBJ2-3, with D perhaps TRBD1 or TRBD2 (6 bases each). There are 14 residues in the CDR3. Germline CDR1 is SQVTM and CDR2 is ANQGSEA. V was cut by 3 bases and J by 3 bases, with 13 bases left in between. The CDR3 region has the DNA TGCAGCGTTGAGCTCGGGGGCCAAACAGATACGCAGTATTTT. Translating gives CSVELGGQTDTQYF.

The chain joins TRBV18 to TRBJ2-5; the D is unclear. The CDR3 extends over 15 amino acids. Germline loops: CDR1 KGHSH, CDR2 LQKENI. V lost 2 bases and J lost 2, with 12 bases in between. The CDR3 bases are TGTGCCAGCTCACCAACTTTCAGTGGTCAAGAGACCCAGTACTTC. Translated, it gives CASSPTFSGQETQYF.

This chain links TRBV5-1 with TRBJ2-3; 7 positions agree with TRBD1. CDR3 length equals 18 residues. Germline V gene lookup returns CDR1 SGHRS and CDR2 YFSETQ. Unmatched junction bases numbered 13, after V lost 0 bases and J lost 3 bases. As DNA, the CDR3 is TGCGCCAGCAGCTTGGACAGGGCAGGGGGAACACATACAGATACGCAGTATTTT. Translation gives CASSLDRAGGTHTDTQYF.

This clone has just a few counts. This sample also contains other DNA sequences that code for the same CDR3. V and J are TRBV30 and TRBJ2-3; D is uncertain. This CDR3 contains 12 residues. The germline V and J ends were trimmed by 0 bases and 6 bases, with 7 bases remaining between them. The germline CDR1 and CDR2 sequences are GTSNPN and SVGIG (reference sequence). The DNA of the CDR3 is TGTGCCTGGAGTGTAAGGGCCGATACGCAGTATTTT. As protein: CAWSVRADTQYF. Variable domain in full (rest from reference TRBV30 and TRBJ2-3): SQTIHQWPATLVQPVGSPLSLECTVEGTSNPNLYWYRQAAGRGLQLLFYSVGIGQISSEVPQNLSASRPQDRQFILSSKKLLLSDSGFYLCAWSVRADTQYFGPGTRLTVL.

The chain employs TRBV29-1 and TRBJ2-3; D is unclear. V was shortened by 7 bases and J by 1 base, with 18 bases between the two germline ends. This CDR3 is 15 amino acids long. Germline V gene lookup returns CDR1 SQVTM and CDR2 ANQGSEA. CDR3 nucleotides: TGCAGCGCCCTAGGTGGTGGGGTCGGCACAGATACGCAGTATTTT. It specifies CSALGGGVGTDTQYF.

The chain recombines TRBV9 with TRBJ2-1; D is uncertain. CDR3 length: 12 residues. The V end lost 0 bases, the J end lost 2 bases, and 0 bases lay between the germline ends. Germline V CDR1 and CDR2: SGDLS, YYNGEE. CDR3 sequence reads: CASSVAYNEQFF. The CDR3 DNA is TGTGCCAGCAGCGTAGCCTACAATGAGCAGTTCTTC.

The chain carries TRBV5-6 and TRBJ1-2; 9 bases match TRBD1. The CDR3 contains 14 residues. V was pared by 6 bases and J by 2 bases, with 5 bases of the junction left unmatched. The germline gives CDR1 SGHDT, CDR2 YYEEEE. CDR3 DNA: TGTGCCAGCAACCGAGGACAGGGGAACTATGGCTACACCTTC. Amino acids: CASNRGQGNYGYTF. Combining the CDR3 with reference TRBV5-6 and TRBJ1-2 gives the whole variable domain DAGVTQSPTHLIKTRGQQVTLRCSPKSGHDTVSWYQQALGQGPQFIFQYYEEEERQRGNFPDRFSGHQFPNYSSELNVNALLLGDSALYLCASNRGQGNYGYTFGSGTRLTVV.

The chain has TRBV4-1 and TRBJ2-4, with 11 bases aligning to TRBD1. J gave up 1 base and V 5 bases, and 13 bases lay outside the gene matches. Per germline, CDR1 MGHRA and CDR2 YSYEKL. The CDR3 length is 19 residues. CDR3 protein: CASSFGQGAFVGAKNIQYF. CDR3 bases: TGCGCCAGCAGCTTCGGACAGGGGGCGTTTGTAGGGGCCAAAAACATTCAGTACTTC.

There are a few counts of this clone. The genes are TRBV5-1 and TRBJ2-1; D is uncertain. This CDR3 spans 15 amino acids. V was cut by 2 bases and J by 7 bases, with 16 bases left in between. The V gene's germline CDR1 is SGHRS and CDR2 YFSETQ. Here the CDR3 DNA reads TGCGCCAGCAGCTTCGGCTCACCTTCCCTTAATGAGCAGTTCTTC. Residues: CASSFGSPSLNEQFF.

The chain recombines TRBV27 with TRBJ1-3; the D is unclear. This CDR3 has 14 amino acids. Germline-derived CDR1 and CDR2 are MNHEY and SMNVEV (reference sequence). Trimming left V 4 bases short and J 3 bases short, with 10 bases between. CDR3: CASSSAVLGNTIYF. In nucleotides, the CDR3 is TGTGCCAGCAGTTCGGCGGTGCTTGGAAACACCATATATTTT.

The genes are TRBV5-1 and TRBJ2-7, with D possibly being TRBD2 (5 bases). The CDR3 contains 14 residues. From germline, CDR1 is SGHRS and CDR2 YFSETQ. The V and J ends lost 0 bases and 0 bases respectively, with 7 bases between them. The DNA for the CDR3 is TGCGCCAGCAGCTTGGTGGGGAGCTCCTACGAGCAGTACTTC. Protein product: CASSLVGSSYEQYF.

Note on this clone: A junction boundary mismatches the germline segment, possibly from a read error. The chain recombines TRBV7-7 with TRBJ1-1, with D unresolved. Germline CDR1 SSHAT, CDR2 FNYEAQ (reference sequence). CDR3 length: 13 residues. The CDR3 loop is CASSLNPRTEAFF. CDR3 in DNA: TGTGCTAGCAGCTTAAATCCTCGCACTGAAGCTTTCTTT.

This clone was found a few times. The rearrangement links TRBV2 to TRBJ2-7; possibly TRBD1 for D (6 bases). Germline V gives CDR1 SNHLY, CDR2 FYNNEI. The length of the CDR3 is 14 residues. Trimming removed 6 bases at V and 0 bases at J, with 12 bases between. The CDR3 DNA reads TGTGCCAGCAGCGAGCAGGGGAGCTCCTACGAGCAGTACTTC. Encoded protein: CASSEQGSSYEQYF.

This clone has just a few counts. This chain uses TRBV30 with TRBJ1-1, with D possibly being TRBD1 (5 bases). Germline V gives CDR1 GTSNPN, CDR2 SVGIG (reference sequence). The CDR3 has 12 amino acids. Trimming shortened V by 4 bases and J by 6 bases, and 12 bases separated the two germline ends. The CDR3 nucleotides read TGTGCCTGGATGGCCCCCAGGGCTGAAGCTTTCTTT. This translates into CAWMAPRAEAFF.

This clone has only one observation. The chain employs TRBV7-9 and TRBJ2-2; D may correspond to TRBD1 or TRBD2 (6 bases each). The CDR3 runs to 14 residues. Trimming pared 11 bases from V and 2 bases from J, leaving 15 bases between. The germline CDR1 and CDR2 sequences are SEHNR and FQNEAQ (reference sequence). CDR3 sequence: CAQPKGGNTGELFF. As DNA, the CDR3 is TGTGCCCAGCCGAAGGGGGGAAACACCGGGGAGCTGTTTTTT.

This clone was seen a few times. At one end the junction does not follow the germline gene, possibly because of a read error. The chain combines TRBV29-1 with TRBJ2-5, with D uncertain. Looked up from germline, CDR1 is SQVTM and CDR2 is ANQGSEA. This CDR3 contains 11 residues. For the CDR3, the DNA is TGCAGCGGTGAAGCGAAGGACACCCAGTACTTC. Translation: CSGEAKDTQYF.

The chain recombines TRBV4-2 with TRBJ2-4; D remains unclear. Per germline, CDR1 LGHNA and CDR2 YNFKEQ. V was clipped by 2 bases and J by 1 base, with 9 bases between them. CDR3 length: 15 residues. Here the CDR3 reads CASSQTTRAKNIQYF. CDR3 in DNA: TGTGCCAGCAGCCAAACGACACGCGCCAAAAACATTCAGTACTTC.

CDR3 amino acids: CSARVRGSQYF. The CDR3 DNA follows: TGCAGTGCTAGGGTCCGGGGGTCCCAGTACTTC. This chain links TRBV20-1 with TRBJ2-5; weak D call: TRBD2 (6 bases). Trimming removed 3 bases from V and 9 bases from J, with 11 bases in between. CDR1 is DFQATT and CDR2 is SNEGSKA in the germline V gene (reference sequence). CDR3 length equals 11 residues.

This clone showed up just a few times. This chain connects TRBV9 to TRBJ2-2; D is possibly TRBD1 or TRBD2 (5 bases each). The CDR3 loop spans 15 amino acids. CDR1 SGDLS and CDR2 YYNGEE come from the germline V gene. Between the trimmed V and J ends, which lost 5 bases and 0 bases, there was a span of 11 bases. The chain's CDR3 is CASRDKGPNTGELFF. The CDR3 DNA sequence: TGTGCCAGCAGAGACAAGGGACCGAACACCGGGGAGCTGTTTTTT.

The genes are TRBV15 and TRBJ1-2, with D perhaps TRBD1 (6 bases). The V end was cut by 3 bases, the J end by 6 bases, with 20 bases between. Germline V gene sequence: CDR1 LNHNV, CDR2 YYDKDF (reference sequence). The CDR3 runs 16 residues. The CDR3 DNA is TGTGCCACCAGCAGCTCAACAGGGCGCCTGGCGCATGGCTACACCTTC. The encoded protein is CATSSSTGRLAHGYTF.

The chain carries TRBV5-1 and TRBJ1-1; no definite D call. CDR1 is SGHRS and CDR2 is YFSETQ in the germline V gene. This CDR3 has 13 amino acids. V lost 4 bases and J lost 1, with 8 bases in between. The CDR3 is CASSVDGNTEAFF. CDR3 bases: TGCGCCAGCAGCGTGGACGGGAACACTGAAGCTTTCTTT.

For this clone: At the DNA level, this CDR3 is encoded by other sequences in the same sample as well. The CDR3, as DNA: TGCAGCGTTGCCGTCTTGAACACTGAAGCTTTCTTT. This gives the protein CSVAVLNTEAFF. This rearrangement joins TRBV29-1 to TRBJ1-1; D is unresolved. V lost 4 bases and J 0 bases, leaving 6 bases between the germline ends. This CDR3 is built from 12 residues. Germline assignment: CDR1 SQVTM and CDR2 ANQGSEA.

The chain employs TRBV4-3 and TRBJ1-1, with 7 bases lining up with TRBD1. This CDR3 is 14 amino acids long. V lost 8 bases, J lost 2 bases, and 8 bases stayed unmatched. The germline V gene encodes CDR1 LGHNA and CDR2 YSLEER. CDR3 DNA: TGCGCCAGCGGGGTCGGGACAGCAAACACTGAAGCTTTCTTT. This codes for CASGVGTANTEAFF.

The rearrangement joins TRBV28 to TRBJ1-2; D uncertain. Trimming removed 6 bases at V and 7 bases at J, with 18 bases between. The CDR3 extends over 14 amino acids. CDR1 is MDHEN and CDR2 is SYDVKM in the germline V gene. This chain's CDR3 is CASRPPGLRGGYTF. CDR3 nucleotide sequence: TGTGCCAGCAGACCACCGGGCTTACGGGGTGGCTACACCTTC.